This note documents a single T cell receptor (beta chain) sequence. Its antigen is unidentified. The time point: blood 4 weeks post-SBRT, at nephrectomy. Treatment defined: 15 Gy SBRT to primary tumor, nephrectomy 4 weeks later. Nephrectomy followed 15 Gy stereotactic body radiation by 4 weeks. Data came from immunoSEQ multiplex PCR; TCRdb stores just in-frame clones and leaves some out. The sample shows roughly 61,000 clones, about 83% of them seen only once. The data are from a study of radiation and T cells in renal cell carcinoma. General study points: Pretreatment tumor biopsies were lacking, so baseline clonotypes are unknown. From baseline, blood top tumor clonotypes peaked at 2 weeks post-radiation.

The V gene end was trimmed by 4 bases and the J gene end by 5 bases; junction bases not matched to a gene: 4. Germline-derived CDR1 and CDR2 are ENHRY and SYGVKD. This CDR3 is 16 amino acids long. The chain joins TRBV10-3 to TRBJ2-2; 13 positions agree with TRBD2. The sequence derives from a man aged 60 to 69 with renal cell carcinoma. Sequenced here: blood, sampled from a patient whose treatment included radiotherapy and nephrectomy. The chain's CDR3 is CAISGLAGGRTGELFF. CDR3 nucleotide sequence: TGTGCCATCAGTGGACTAGCGGGGGGAAGGACCGGGGAGCTGTTTTTT.